This TCR beta chain comes out of a study of blood T cell repertoires in COVID-19. Across the study: Both acute and convalescent COVID-19 samples were obtained from the United States, Italy and Spain. The analysed material was cDNA or gDNA that came from T cells, B-cell-depleted T cells, or PBMCs.

Authors' processing steps: The authors estimated nucleated cell counts from reference gene primer amplification. The data were produced by immunoSEQ multiplex PCR, yet TCRdb's version contains in-frame clones alone and is incomplete. That table furnishes V, J and clone size, whereas the DNA furnished D and trimming. The repertoire holds 150,000 to 200,000 clones, with 80% to 85% as singletons. Trimming at V came to 2 bases and at J to 7 bases, leaving 11 bases not matched to a gene. Per germline, CDR1 MNHEY and CDR2 SVGEGT. CDR3 length: 16 amino acids. The origin of this receptor is a woman aged 25 to 39 with acute or convalescent COVID-19. The chain uses TRBV6-2 or TRBV6-3 and TRBJ2-3, with 8 bases aligning to TRBD1. The sequencing input was peripheral blood. This chain's CDR3 is CASSYLQGAIGYTQYF. The CDR3, as DNA: TGTGCCAGCAGTTACCTTCAGGGGGCCATCGGATATACGCAGTATTTT.